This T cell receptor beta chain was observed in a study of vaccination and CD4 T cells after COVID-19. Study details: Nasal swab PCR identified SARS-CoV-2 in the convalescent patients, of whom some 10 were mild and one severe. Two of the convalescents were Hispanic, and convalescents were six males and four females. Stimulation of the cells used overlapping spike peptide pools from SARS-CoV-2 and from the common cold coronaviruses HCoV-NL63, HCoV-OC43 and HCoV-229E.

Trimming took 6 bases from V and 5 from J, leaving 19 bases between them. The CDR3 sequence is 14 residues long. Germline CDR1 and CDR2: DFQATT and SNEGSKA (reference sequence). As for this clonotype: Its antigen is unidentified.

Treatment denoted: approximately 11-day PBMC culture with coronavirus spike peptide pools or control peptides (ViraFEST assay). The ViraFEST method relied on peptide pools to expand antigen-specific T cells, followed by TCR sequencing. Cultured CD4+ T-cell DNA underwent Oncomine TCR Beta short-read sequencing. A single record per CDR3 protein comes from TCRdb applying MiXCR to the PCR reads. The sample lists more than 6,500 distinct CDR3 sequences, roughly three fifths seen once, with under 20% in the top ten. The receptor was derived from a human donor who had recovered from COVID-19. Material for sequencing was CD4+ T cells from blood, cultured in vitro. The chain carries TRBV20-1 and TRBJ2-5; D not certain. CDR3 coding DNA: TGCAGTGCCCCCCTGGCACGGGCGATGGAGACCCAGTACTTC. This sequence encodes CSAPLARAMETQYF.